This TCR beta chain emerged from a study of radiation and T cells in renal cell carcinoma. Notes on the study in general: Top tumor clonotypes rose in blood 2 weeks post-radiation, then contracted.

The germline V gene has CDR1 KGHSH and CDR2 LQKENI. The ends were cut back, 2 bases at V and 10 bases at J, with 18 bases in the middle. This CDR3 contains 15 residues. This clone has more than one count but fewer than ten. Its antigen is still unknown. The method was immunoSEQ multiplex PCR; TCRdb's version includes in-frame clones alone and lacks a portion of them. The sample has approximately 63,000 clones, around 78% seen once. Documented time point: baseline pretreatment blood. Specified treatment: 15 Gy SBRT to primary tumor, nephrectomy 4 weeks later. The source material was blood, sampled from a patient whose treatment included radiotherapy and nephrectomy. This chain joins TRBV18 and TRBJ2-1; D possibly matches TRBD1 or TRBD2 (5 bases each). The TCR comes from a man aged 60 to 75 with renal cell carcinoma. This chain's CDR3 is CASSPITGTTGEQFF. CDR3 coding DNA: TGTGCCAGCTCACCAATTACCGGGACCACCGGCGAGCAGTTCTTC.